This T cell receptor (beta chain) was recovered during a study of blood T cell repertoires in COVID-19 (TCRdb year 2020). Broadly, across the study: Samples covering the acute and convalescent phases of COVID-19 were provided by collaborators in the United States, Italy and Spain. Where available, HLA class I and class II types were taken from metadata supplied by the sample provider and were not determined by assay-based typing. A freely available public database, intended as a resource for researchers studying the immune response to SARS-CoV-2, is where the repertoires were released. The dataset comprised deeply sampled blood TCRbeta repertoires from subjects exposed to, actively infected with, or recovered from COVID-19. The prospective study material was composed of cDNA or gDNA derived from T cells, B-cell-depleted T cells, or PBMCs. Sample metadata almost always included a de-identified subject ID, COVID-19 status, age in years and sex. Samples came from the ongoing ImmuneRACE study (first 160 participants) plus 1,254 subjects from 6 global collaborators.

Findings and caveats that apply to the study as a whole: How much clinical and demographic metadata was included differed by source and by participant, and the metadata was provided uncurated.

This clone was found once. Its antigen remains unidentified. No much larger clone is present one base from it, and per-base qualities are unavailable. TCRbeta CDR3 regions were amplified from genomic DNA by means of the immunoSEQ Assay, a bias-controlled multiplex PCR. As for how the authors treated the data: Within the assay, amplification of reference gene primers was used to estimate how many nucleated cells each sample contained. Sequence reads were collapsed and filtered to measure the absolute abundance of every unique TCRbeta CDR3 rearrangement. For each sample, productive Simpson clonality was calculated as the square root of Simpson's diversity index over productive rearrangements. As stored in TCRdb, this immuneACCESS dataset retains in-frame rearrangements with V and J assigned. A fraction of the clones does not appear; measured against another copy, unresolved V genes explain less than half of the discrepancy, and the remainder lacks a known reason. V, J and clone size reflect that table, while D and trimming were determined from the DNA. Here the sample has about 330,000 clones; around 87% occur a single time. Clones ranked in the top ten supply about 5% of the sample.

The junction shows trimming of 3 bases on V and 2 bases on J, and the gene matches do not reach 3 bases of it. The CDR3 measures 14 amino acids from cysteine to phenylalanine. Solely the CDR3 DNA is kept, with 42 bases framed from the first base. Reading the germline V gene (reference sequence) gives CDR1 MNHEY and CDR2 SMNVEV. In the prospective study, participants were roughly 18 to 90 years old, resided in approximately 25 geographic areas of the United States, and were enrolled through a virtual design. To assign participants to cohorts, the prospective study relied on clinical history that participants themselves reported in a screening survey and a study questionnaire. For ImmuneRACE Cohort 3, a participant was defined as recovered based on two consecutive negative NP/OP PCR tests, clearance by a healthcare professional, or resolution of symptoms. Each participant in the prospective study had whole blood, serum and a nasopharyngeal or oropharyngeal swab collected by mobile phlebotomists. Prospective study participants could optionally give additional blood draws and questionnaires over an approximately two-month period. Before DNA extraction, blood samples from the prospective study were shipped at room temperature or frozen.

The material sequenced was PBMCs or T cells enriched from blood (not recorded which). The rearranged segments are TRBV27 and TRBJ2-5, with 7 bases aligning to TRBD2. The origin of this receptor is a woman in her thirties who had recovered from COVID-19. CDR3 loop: CASSLRGFQETQYF. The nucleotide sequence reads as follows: TGTGCCAGCAGTTTGCGGGGGTTTCAAGAGACCCAGTACTTC.